Sequencing of this T cell receptor beta chain was carried out in a study of T cells in Graves' hyperthyroidism and ophthalmopathy. This clonotype occurred many times. The target antigen is unknown. In germline, CDR1 is SNHLY, CDR2 FYNNEI. J was trimmed by 0 bases and V by 9 bases; bases with no gene match: 1. There are 13 residues in the CDR3. Study results and caveats: The blood repertoire included most of the expanded thyroid clonotypes above 0.001.

Template material for amplifying TCR beta CDR3 regions consisted of RNA transcripts. When the TCR CDR3 underwent first-round RT-PCR, the HTBI primer set was used. TCRdb recomputed calls from the multiplex PCR reads with MiXCR, one row per CDR3 protein. The repertoire consists of hundreds of thousands of distinct CDR3 sequences, with approximately 14% occurring once and the leading ten covering roughly 4.5%. The PBMCs had their origin in roughly 10 ml of fresh peripheral blood. The chain links TRBV2 to TRBJ1-1; 10 bases are a match to TRBD1. Sequencing was done on a sample of blood. The sequence came from a woman in her 40s with Graves' ophthalmopathy. This chain's CDR3 is CARDRGMNTEAFF. In DNA form, the CDR3 reads TGTGCCAGGGACAGGGGGATGAACACTGAAGCTTTCTTT.